The 9 T cell receptor beta chains presented below share a single source sample, sequenced in a study of cytomegalovirus exposure and HLA in healthy donors. PCR primers comprised 60 Vbeta and 13 Jbeta primers. Libraries were prepared by immunoSEQ multiplex PCR; TCRdb keeps only in-frame clonotypes and omits some of them. This sample contains approximately 150,000 clones. Sequenced: PBMCs. The receptors shown here come from a woman in her thirties or forties in good health and CMV-seronegative.

This chain connects TRBV4-3 to TRBJ2-7; D is undetermined. The CDR3 is 15 amino acids. Trimming removed 0 bases from V and 3 bases from J, with 12 bases in between. Germline CDR1 and CDR2: LGHNA and YSLEER. The CDR3 loop is CASSQEVRLDYEQYF. CDR3 coding DNA: TGCGCCAGCAGCCAAGAGGTCCGGTTAGACTACGAGCAGTACTTC.

This sequence joins TRBV19 and TRBJ2-7, with 7 bases matching TRBD1. The CDR3 is 15 residues long. The V gene end was trimmed by 5 bases and the J gene end by 0 bases; junction bases not matched to a gene: 7. From germline, CDR1 is LNHDA and CDR2 SQIVND (reference sequence). CDR3: CASSLPGQNSYEQYF. CDR3 sequence (DNA): TGTGCCAGTAGTCTCCCGGGACAGAACTCCTACGAGCAGTACTTC.

The gene calls are TRBV5-6 and TRBJ1-5, with TRBD1 matching over 7 bases. This CDR3 comprises 14 residues. With 0 bases clipped from V and 4 bases from J, the junction kept 1 base outside the gene matches. The germline CDR1 and CDR2 sequences are SGHDT and YYEEEE. CDR3 amino acids: CASSLETGNQPQHF. The DNA of the CDR3 is TGTGCCAGCAGCTTGGAGACAGGGAATCAGCCCCAGCATTTT.

The CDR3 coding sequence is TGTGCCAGCAGCGCCACTCGGGGTACGAATGAAAAACTGTTTTTT. Translated: CASSATRGTNEKLFF. This chain connects TRBV7-9 to TRBJ1-4, with D hard to call. Per germline, CDR1 SEHNR and CDR2 FQNEAQ (reference sequence). The length of the CDR3 is 15 residues. The V gene lost 5 bases and the J gene lost 5 bases, with 15 bases spanning the gap.

This chain joins TRBV6-5 and TRBJ2-5; 7 bases line up with TRBD1. The DNA end is more similar to TRBJ2-7, so the J call may be wrong. CDR3 size: 15 residues. Germline V gives CDR1 MNHEY, CDR2 SVGAGI. As DNA, the CDR3 is TGTGCCAGCAGTTACTCGGGACAGCTGACCTACGAGCAGTACTTC. It encodes CASSYSGQLTYEQYF.

Here the CDR3 reads CASSRSLYSNYGYTF. The DNA for the CDR3 is TGTGCCAGCAGTAGGAGCCTTTATTCTAACTATGGCTACACCTTC. The chain employs TRBV6-5 and TRBJ1-2, with D hard to call. Trimming removed 5 bases from V and 0 bases from J, with 13 bases in between. The CDR3 runs to 15 residues. CDR1 and CDR2 (germline): MNHEY, SVGAGI.

This chain connects TRBV6-5 to TRBJ2-7, with D perhaps matching TRBD1 (5 bases). This CDR3 has 15 amino acids. CDR1 and CDR2 (germline): MNHEY, SVGAGI. V shed 5 bases and J shed 1 base, with 15 bases lying between them. The CDR3 nucleotides are TGTGCCAGCAGTCGGGCAGGGATTGGGTCCTACGAGCAGTACTTC. It encodes CASSRAGIGSYEQYF.

The chain uses TRBV7-2 and TRBJ2-3, with D uncertain. This CDR3 spans 14 amino acids. Trimming pared 3 bases from V and 5 bases from J, leaving 12 bases between. Germline assignment: CDR1 SGHTA and CDR2 FQGNSA. As DNA, the CDR3 is TGTGCCAGCAGCTTTGCTAGTGTAGAAGATACGCAGTATTTT. Translation gives CASSFASVEDTQYF. Filled out from reference TRBV7-2 and TRBJ2-3, the complete variable domain reads GAGVSQSPSNKVTEKGKDVELRCDPISGHTALYWYRQSLGQGLEFLIYFQGNSAPDKSGLPSDRFSAERTGGSVSTLTIQRTQQEDSAVYLCASSFASVEDTQYFGPGTRLTVL.

V usage is TRBV7-2 and J usage is TRBJ2-7; D is possibly TRBD2 (6 bases). This CDR3 is 14 amino acids long. The V gene lost 5 bases and the J gene lost 6 bases, with 17 bases spanning the gap. Germline CDR1 is SGHTA and CDR2 is FQGNSA. CDR3 amino acids: CASSLTSPGSEQYV. In nucleotides, the CDR3 is TGTGCCAGCAGCCTTACTAGCCCCGGTAGCGAGCAGTACGTC.